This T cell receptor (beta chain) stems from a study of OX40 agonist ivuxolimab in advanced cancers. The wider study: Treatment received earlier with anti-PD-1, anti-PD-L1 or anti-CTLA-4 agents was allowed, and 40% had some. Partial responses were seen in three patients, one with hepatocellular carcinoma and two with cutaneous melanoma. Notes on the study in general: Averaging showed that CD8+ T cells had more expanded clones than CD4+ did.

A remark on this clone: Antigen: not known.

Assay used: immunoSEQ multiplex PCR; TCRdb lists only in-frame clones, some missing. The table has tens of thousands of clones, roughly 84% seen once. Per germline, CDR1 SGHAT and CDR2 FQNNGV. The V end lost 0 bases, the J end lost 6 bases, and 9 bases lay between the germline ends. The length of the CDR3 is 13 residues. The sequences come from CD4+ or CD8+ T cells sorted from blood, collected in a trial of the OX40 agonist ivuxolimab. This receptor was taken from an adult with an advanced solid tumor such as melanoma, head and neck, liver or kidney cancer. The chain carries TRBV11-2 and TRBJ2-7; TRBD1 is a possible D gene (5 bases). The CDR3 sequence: CASSLEAQGEQYF. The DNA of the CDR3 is TGTGCCAGCAGCTTAGAGGCTCAGGGCGAGCAGTACTTC.